This T cell receptor beta chain appears in the sequencing data of a study of blood T cells in healthy people across ages. For the study at large: Roughly one uniquely barcoded beta molecule per two T cells was captured.

Points from the study as a whole: Getting older went along with TCR beta diversity per million T cells dropping roughly linearly.

Samples each had at least 6 micrograms of total RNA extracted. Next came a second PCR, run for about 7 to 12 cycles, which used a sample-barcoded 5' primer along with a J-beta primer mix. TCRdb redid the calling of the 5' RACE reads with MiXCR, one entry per CDR3 protein. Of over 500,000 distinct CDR3 sequences listed, 52% were seen once; the top ten hold approximately 13%. Turning to this clonotype: The antigen remains unidentified.

This sequence originates from an elderly woman in good health. The sample taken for sequencing was blood.

The CDR3 DNA reads TGCGCCAGCAGCTTTTTGACACCGAACACTGAAGCTTTCTTT. Protein product: CASSFLTPNTEAFF. The gene calls are TRBV5-1 and TRBJ1-1; D gene ambiguous. Germline assignment: CDR1 SGHRS and CDR2 YFSETQ. With 2 bases removed from V and 1 base from J, the gap between germline ends came to 9 bases. The CDR3 runs to 14 residues.